Below, 22 T cell receptor beta chains from the same sample are listed, as sequenced in a study of memory CD4+ T cells and cytomegalovirus serostatus. Single viable CD3+CD4+CD8-CD45RO+ cells were sorted as the memory CD4+ T cells. The protocol was immunoSEQ multiplex PCR, while the TCRdb copy is restricted to in-frame clones and leaves out a portion. The sample consists of some 41,000 clones, about 82% of them appearing once. Input material: memory CD4+ T cells from blood. The receptors were gathered from an adult in good health and CMV-seronegative.

The rearrangement joins TRBV27 to TRBJ2-5; D is uncertain. The CDR3 covers 12 residues. V shed 2 bases and J shed 2 bases, with 3 bases lying between them. The V gene's germline CDR1 is MNHEY and CDR2 SMNVEV (reference sequence). The CDR3 sequence: CASSLPQETQYF. The CDR3 nucleotides are TGTGCCAGCAGTTTACCGCAAGAGACCCAGTACTTC.

This clone has only one observation. The chain carries TRBV7-9 and TRBJ2-1, with D possibly TRBD2 on 7 matching bases. Trimming cost V 2 bases and J 4 bases, with 12 bases left between them. This CDR3 spans 15 amino acids. From germline, CDR1 is SEHNR and CDR2 FQNEAQ (reference sequence). The CDR3 nucleotides are TGTGCCAGCAGCTTACGGGGGGCTACTTACAATGAGCAGTTCTTC. Amino acids: CASSLRGATYNEQFF.

This clone was detected many times. The gene calls are TRBV30 and TRBJ2-7; D not resolved. The CDR3 is 12 amino acids. Germline CDR1 GTSNPN, CDR2 SVGIG (reference sequence). Trimming removed 0 bases from V and 1 base from J, with 4 bases in between. CDR3: CAWSVSSYEQYF. As DNA, the CDR3 is TGTGCCTGGAGTGTATCTTCCTACGAGCAGTACTTC. The full variable domain, completed using reference TRBV30 and TRBJ2-7, is SQTIHQWPATLVQPVGSPLSLECTVEGTSNPNLYWYRQAAGRGLQLLFYSVGIGQISSEVPQNLSASRPQDRQFILSSKKLLLSDSGFYLCAWSVSSYEQYFGPGTRLTVT.

CDR3 sequence: CASSLGRGFTQETQYF. CDR3 coding DNA: TGTGCCAGCAGCTTGGGCAGGGGCTTCACTCAAGAGACCCAGTACTTC. J is TRBJ2-5 and V is TRBV5-6; tentative D call: TRBD1 (6 bases). Germline V gene sequence: CDR1 SGHDT, CDR2 YYEEEE. V was shortened by 0 bases and J by 2 bases, with 14 bases between the two germline ends. The CDR3 runs 16 residues.

This clone was seen only a few times. The chain couples TRBV7-9 to TRBJ2-2, with D tentatively TRBD2 (7 bases). CDR1 and CDR2 (germline): SEHNR, FQNEAQ (reference sequence). The length of the CDR3 is 15 residues. Trimming cost V 3 bases and J 5 bases, with 13 bases left between them. CDR3 DNA: TGTGCCAGCAGCTTTCCGGGGGGCGAGACCGGGGAGCTGTTTTTT. It specifies CASSFPGGETGELFF.

DNA of the CDR3: TGTGCCAGCAGTGAATTTGGTTATCAGCCCCAGCATTTT. Its protein is CASSEFGYQPQHF. The chain employs TRBV25-1 and TRBJ1-5; unclear D gene. V gave up 1 base and J gave up 5 bases, with 6 bases separating them. This CDR3 has 13 residues. Germline lookup yields CDR1 MGHDK and CDR2 SYGVNS. Combining the CDR3 with reference TRBV25-1 and TRBJ1-5 gives the whole variable domain EADIYQTPRYLVIGTGKKITLECSQTMGHDKMYWYQQDPGMELHLIHYSYGVNSTEKGDLSSESTVSRIRTEHFPLTLESARPSHTSQYLCASSEFGYQPQHFGDGTRLSIL.

The chain recombines TRBV6-5 with TRBJ2-2; 7 bases are shared with TRBD1. The CDR3 is 15 residues long. The V segment lost 6 bases and the J segment 7 bases; nucleotides outside the gene matches: 11. Germline V lookup: CDR1 MNHEY, CDR2 SVGAGI. The CDR3 spells CASRPRTGIDGELFF. The CDR3 bases are TGTGCCAGCAGACCCCGGACAGGAATAGACGGGGAGCTGTTTTTT.

The genes are TRBV30 and TRBJ1-4, with 7 positions matching TRBD1. V dropped 1 base and J dropped 7; count of bases not matched to a gene: 9. In germline, CDR1 is GTSNPN, CDR2 SVGIG (reference sequence). The CDR3 covers 15 residues. The DNA for the CDR3 is TGTGCCTGGAGTGGCCAACCAGGGGGGGGTGAAAAACTGTTTTTT. This gives the protein CAWSGQPGGGEKLFF.

This sequence joins TRBV29-1 and TRBJ2-5; 9 nucleotides agree with TRBD1. CDR3 length equals 15 residues. CDR1 and CDR2 (germline): SQVTM, ANQGSEA. After removal of 7 bases from V and 2 bases from J, the junction contained 11 bases not matched to a gene. In DNA, the CDR3 is TGCAGCGCCCGAGACGGACAGGGGCCTCAAGAGACCCAGTACTTC. This sequence encodes CSARDGQGPQETQYF.

In nucleotides, the CDR3 is TGCGCCAGCAGCCTGCGGGCGGGACAGGGTCACGAGCAGTACTTC. Its protein product is CASSLRAGQGHEQYF. The chain combines TRBV5-1 with TRBJ2-7; 9 bases are a match to TRBD1. The V segment lost 4 bases and the J segment 5 bases; nucleotides outside the gene matches: 10. The CDR3 is 15 residues long. Germline V gives CDR1 SGHRS, CDR2 YFSETQ.

This chain links TRBV2 with TRBJ2-5; 7 bases align to TRBD2. This CDR3 has 14 amino acids. The germline V gene encodes CDR1 SNHLY and CDR2 FYNNEI. The ends lost 2 bases at V and 2 bases at J; junction bases unmatched: 2. This CDR3 is CASSETSEQETQYF. Written as DNA, the CDR3 is TGTGCCAGCAGTGAAACTAGCGAGCAAGAGACCCAGTACTTC.

The chain couples TRBV28 to TRBJ2-2, with TRBD2 identical over 14 bases. Germline assignment: CDR1 MDHEN and CDR2 SYDVKM. The trim removed 5 bases at V and 3 bases at J, leaving 5 bases unmatched. CDR3 size: 17 residues. This CDR3 reads CASSGTSGSWDTGELFF. Written as DNA, the CDR3 is TGTGCCAGCAGTGGGACTAGCGGGAGTTGGGACACCGGGGAGCTGTTTTTT.

V gene TRBV6-6 combines with J gene TRBJ2-1, with D possibly matching TRBD2 (7 bases). Germline CDR1 MNHNY, CDR2 SVGAGI (reference sequence). The CDR3 sequence is 12 residues long. Trimming took 7 bases from V and 9 from J, leaving 13 bases between them. CDR3 bases: TGTGCCAGCACTGTCGCGGGGGCTGAGCAGTTCTTC. The encoded protein is CASTVAGAEQFF.

This clone was observed a handful of times. The chain couples TRBV27 to TRBJ2-5; TRBD1 agrees at 7 bases. CDR1 and CDR2 from the germline V gene are MNHEY and SMNVEV (reference sequence). Unmatched junction bases numbered 2, after V lost 4 bases and J lost 0 bases. CDR3 length: 14 amino acids. DNA of the CDR3: TGTGCCAGCAGTTGGACAGGTGACCAAGAGACCCAGTACTTC. It specifies CASSWTGDQETQYF.

By share, this clone counts as medium-sized. V gene TRBV21-1 combines with J gene TRBJ2-7; the D segment call TRBD2 is taken from the table without a DNA check. TRBV21-1 constitutes a pseudogene. The CDR3 loop spans 12 amino acids. CDR3 bases: TGTGCCAGCAGCCCGTCTATCTACGAGCAGTACTTC. Its translation: CASSPSIYEQYF.

The genes are TRBV4-2 and TRBJ1-1; D unclear. Germline V gene sequence: CDR1 LGHNA, CDR2 YNFKEQ. CDR3 size: 17 residues. V lost 3 bases to trimming and J lost 1 base, with 18 bases between them. The CDR3 loop reads CASSHISLAGGNTEAFF. Written as DNA, the CDR3 is TGTGCCAGCAGCCACATCTCCTTAGCGGGAGGGAACACTGAAGCTTTCTTT.

The V gene is TRBV18, the J gene TRBJ1-1; 7 bases match TRBD1. V gave up 3 bases and J gave up 5 bases; unmatched junction bases: 0. The CDR3 covers 12 residues. Germline CDR1 is KGHSH and CDR2 is LQKENI. In DNA form, the CDR3 reads TGTGCCAGCTCACCGGGACAGACTGAAGCTTTCTTT. Protein product: CASSPGQTEAFF.

The chain is built from TRBV5-6 and TRBJ2-1; D is perhaps TRBD1 or TRBD2 (5 bases each). Germline CDR1 and CDR2: SGHDT and YYEEEE. The CDR3 is 15 amino acids. Trimming took off 6 bases at V and 0 bases at J, with 13 bases between the two ends. In nucleotides, the CDR3 is TGTGCCAGCACCCGGGACGGCCGCTCCTACAATGAGCAGTTCTTC. Residues: CASTRDGRSYNEQFF.

This clone was seen only a few times. This rearrangement joins TRBV19 to TRBJ2-2; perhaps TRBD1 as D (6 bases). Germline lookup yields CDR1 LNHDA and CDR2 SQIVND (reference sequence). Trimming cost V 4 bases and J 4 bases, with 13 bases left between them. CDR3 length: 15 amino acids. CDR3 in DNA: TGTGCCAGTAGTAGTCACACAGGGTTCACCGGGGAGCTGTTTTTT. Translated, it gives CASSSHTGFTGELFF. The complete variable domain, with remaining parts taken from reference TRBV19 and TRBJ2-2, reads DGGITQSPKYLFRKEGQNVTLSCEQNLNHDAMYWYRQDPGQGLRLIYYSQIVNDFQKGDIAEGYSVSREKKESFPLTVTSAQKNPTAFYLCASSSHTGFTGELFFGEGSRLTVL.

This chain links TRBV9 with TRBJ2-5; no definite D call. The CDR3 has 11 amino acids. Trimming took off 4 bases at V and 3 bases at J, with 4 bases between the two ends. Germline V gene lookup returns CDR1 SGDLS and CDR2 YYNGEE. The CDR3 spells CASSREETQYF. CDR3 in DNA: TGTGCCAGCAGCAGGGAAGAGACCCAGTACTTC.

CDR3 region: CASSVTQNTGELFF. CDR3 DNA: TGTGCCAGCAGCGTTACACAGAACACCGGGGAGCTGTTTTTT. The chain is built from TRBV9 and TRBJ2-2; D gene ambiguous. V lost 2 bases and J 1 base, leaving 6 bases between the germline ends. CDR1 SGDLS and CDR2 YYNGEE come from the germline V gene. The CDR3 is made up of 14 amino acids.

The sample holds a few counts of this clone. The chain is built from TRBV4-2 and TRBJ2-3; D remains unclear. V shed 4 bases and J shed 7 bases, with 18 bases lying between them. Germline CDR1 and CDR2: LGHNA and YNFKEQ. This CDR3 comprises 15 residues. CDR3 loop: CASSLNPKREHTQYF. The CDR3 DNA sequence: TGTGCCAGCAGCCTCAACCCAAAAAGGGAACATACGCAGTATTTT.